The clone carrying this T cell receptor (beta chain) was picked up one time. Participants in the exposed group had met a COVID-19 case in the 2 weeks before joining the study. Germline V gene data show CDR1 as SSHAT and CDR2 as FNYEAQ (reference sequence). Trimming cost V 0 bases and J 5 bases; bases outside gene matches: 6. The CDR3 consists of 15 residues. The sample belongs to a study of blood T cell repertoires in COVID-19. As originally analysed: Amplification of reference gene primers was used by the study to estimate nucleated cell counts. Assay: immunoSEQ multiplex PCR; the TCRdb copy retains only in-frame clones and omits some. That table gives V, J and clone size, and the DNA gave D and trimming. The sample shows 200,000 to 250,000 clones, around 90% of them seen only once.

The specimen was PBMCs or T cells enriched from blood (not recorded which). This receptor was taken from a man between 25 and 39 years old who had been exposed to COVID-19. The chain has TRBV7-7 and TRBJ2-5, with 7 bases aligning to TRBD2. CDR3 sequence reads: CASSLASGTVETQYF. CDR3 nucleotides: TGTGCCAGCAGCTTAGCCAGCGGGACGGTGGAGACCCAGTACTTC.